This TCR beta chain was obtained from a study of blood T cell repertoires in COVID-19. Profiling relied on immunoSEQ multiplex PCR, and the TCRdb table lists in-frame clones only, not all of them. The data show approximately 340,000 clones, roughly 90% seen once. The CDR3 consists of 13 residues. The germline V gene encodes CDR1 SGDLS and CDR2 YYNGEE. V shed 7 bases, J shed 7 bases, and the junction held 10 bases outside the gene matches. Source material: PBMCs or T cells enriched from blood (not recorded which). This receptor was taken from a woman in her forties who had been exposed to COVID-19. The chain combines TRBV9 with TRBJ1-1, with TRBD1 matching 7 bases. As DNA, the CDR3 is TGTGCCAGCGCCAGGGGGGCCTCCTTTGAAGCTTTCTTT. This sequence encodes CASARGASFEAFF.